This T cell receptor (beta chain) is drawn from a study of T-cell memory formation after mild COVID-19. Overall study context: Largely, the TCR clusters proved donor specific.

Study-level points and caveats: Pre-infection memory contained some responding clones, which suggested that cross-reactive memory had joined.

The V end was cut by 4 bases, the J end by 10 bases, with 19 bases between. The CDR3 consists of 13 residues. Germline values: CDR1 DFQATT, CDR2 SNEGSKA (reference sequence). A single record per CDR3 protein comes from TCRdb applying MiXCR to the 5' RACE reads. Here the sample spans a few hundred thousand distinct CDR3 sequences, about 21% being singletons. This clonotype was detected many times. Its antigen is undetermined. This TCR was sampled from an adult woman who had mild COVID-19 (a few samples of this study predate the infection). Cell type and time point are not known. The rearrangement joins TRBV20-1 to TRBJ1-2; TRBD1 is a possible D gene (5 bases). The sample consisted of PBMCs or a T cell subset sorted from them (not recorded which). The CDR3, as DNA: TGCAGTGCTAACAAAGGGCGACAGTTTCACTACACCTTC. Its protein product is CSANKGRQFHYTF.